The next 14 T cell receptor beta chains were all read from a single sample in a study of blood T cell repertoires in COVID-19. TCRdb's table, derived via immunoSEQ multiplex PCR, lists solely in-frame clones and lacks some. The repertoire holds about 150,000 clones, approximately 78% seen once, with roughly 15% in the top ten. The sample taken for sequencing was peripheral blood. Source of these receptors: a human donor with acute or convalescent COVID-19. The donor label of this sample is uncertain.

The chain is built from TRBV19 and TRBJ2-7, with 11 bases lining up with TRBD2. Germline lookup yields CDR1 LNHDA and CDR2 SQIVND (reference sequence). V lost 6 bases and J lost 2; bases outside the gene matches: 9. The length of the CDR3 is 16 residues. The CDR3 sequence: CASSPLSGGAAYEQYF. The CDR3 coding sequence is TGTGCCAGTAGCCCCCTTAGCGGGGGGGCCGCCTACGAGCAGTACTTC. Combining the CDR3 with reference TRBV19 and TRBJ2-7 gives the whole variable domain DGGITQSPKYLFRKEGQNVTLSCEQNLNHDAMYWYRQDPGQGLRLIYYSQIVNDFQKGDIAEGYSVSREKKESFPLTVTSAQKNPTAFYLCASSPLSGGAAYEQYFGPGTRLTVT.

The chain couples TRBV12-3 or TRBV12-4 to TRBJ1-1; a possible D gene is TRBD1 (5 bases). The V end lost 8 bases, the J end lost 4 bases, and 11 bases lay between the germline ends. The CDR3 covers 12 residues. The CDR3 DNA reads TGTGCCAGCCGGGGGGAGGGCACTGAAGCTTTCTTT. The encoded protein is CASRGEGTEAFF.

The gene calls are TRBV5-1 and TRBJ2-3; TRBD1 might be the D (6 bases). There are 14 residues in the CDR3. The germline CDR1 and CDR2 sequences are SGHRS and YFSETQ. Deletions cut 3 bases from V and 2 bases from J, with 10 bases between. The CDR3 DNA reads TGCGCCAGCAGCTCAGGGGATTCCACAGATACGCAGTATTTT. It encodes CASSSGDSTDTQYF.

J is TRBJ1-2 and V is TRBV30; a possible D gene is TRBD1 (6 bases). Germline V CDR1 and CDR2: GTSNPN, SVGIG (reference sequence). The CDR3 is 13 residues long. The V end was cut by 4 bases, the J end by 3 bases, with 12 bases between. The CDR3 reads CAWTRDMDYGYTF. The DNA of the CDR3 is TGTGCCTGGACCCGGGACATGGACTATGGCTACACCTTC.

This clone has a single count. The chain links TRBV5-6 to TRBJ1-2, with TRBD1 matching over 10 bases. Germline assignment: CDR1 SGHDT and CDR2 YYEEEE. This CDR3 region has 13 residues. The J segment lost 6 bases and the V segment lost 3 bases, leaving 2 bases of the junction unmatched. The CDR3 here is CASSWTGGDGYTF. In nucleotides, the CDR3 is TGTGCCAGCAGCTGGACAGGGGGGGATGGCTACACCTTC.

J is TRBJ1-3 and V is TRBV4-1; a weak D match, TRBD1 (6 bases). Germline CDR1 and CDR2: MGHRA and YSYEKL. V was shortened by 0 bases and J by 0 bases, with 12 bases between the two germline ends. There are 17 residues in the CDR3. The CDR3 bases are TGCGCCAGCAGCCAAGAGACAGGCCCCTTCTCTGGAAACACCATATATTTT. Translated, it gives CASSQETGPFSGNTIYF.

The chain links TRBV30 to TRBJ1-2, with TRBD1 matching over 7 bases. The V segment lost 2 bases and the J segment 8 bases; nucleotides outside the gene matches: 8. The CDR3 is 13 amino acids. Germline V lookup: CDR1 GTSNPN, CDR2 SVGIG (reference sequence). The CDR3 DNA reads as TGTGCCTGGAGTACCCGAGGAGGGGGCGGCTACACCTTC. The encoded protein is CAWSTRGGGGYTF.

The CDR3 bases are TGTGCAACAGGCCCAGAAAGAGGGGCGGGAGCCCAGCGGTGGGGAAATGAAAAACTGTTTTTT. This translates into CATGPERGAGAQRWGNEKLFF. V and J are TRBV21-1 and TRBJ1-4. TRBV21-1 is a recognized pseudogene. The CDR3 loop spans 21 amino acids.

V gene TRBV11-2 combines with J gene TRBJ1-2; D ambiguous. V was trimmed by 5 bases and J by 0 bases, leaving 7 bases between them. Germline V gene data show CDR1 as SGHAT and CDR2 as FQNNGV. This CDR3 is 13 amino acids long. CDR3 region: CASSRQPNYGYTF. The CDR3 DNA follows: TGTGCCAGCAGCCGACAACCTAACTATGGCTACACCTTC.

The rearrangement joins TRBV6-5 to TRBJ2-3, with D possibly matching TRBD2 (7 bases). Per the germline V gene, CDR1 is MNHEY and CDR2 is SVGAGI. This CDR3 has 13 amino acids. V gave up 6 bases and J gave up 5 bases, with 12 bases separating them. The CDR3 region is CASRLGGGDTQYF. Written as DNA, the CDR3 is TGTGCCAGCAGGCTAGGGGGGGGAGATACGCAGTATTTT.

The rearrangement links TRBV19 to TRBJ2-3, with 7 positions matching TRBD2. Germline values: CDR1 LNHDA, CDR2 SQIVND (reference sequence). CDR3 length: 15 residues. With V trimmed by 6 bases and J by 5 bases, 11 bases remained unmatched. This CDR3 reads CASSLLGGEVDTQYF. In DNA form, the CDR3 reads TGTGCCAGTAGCCTCCTTGGGGGGGAGGTAGATACGCAGTATTTT.

This chain links TRBV9 with TRBJ1-3; D ambiguous. Germline V gene sequence: CDR1 SGDLS, CDR2 YYNGEE. The length of the CDR3 is 16 residues. The ends were cut back, 2 bases at V and 4 bases at J, with 16 bases in the middle. CDR3 sequence: CASSVGDTAKGNTIYF. The CDR3 region has the DNA TGTGCCAGCAGCGTTGGCGACACGGCAAAAGGAAACACCATATATTTT.

This clone came up once. The chain carries TRBV10-1 and TRBJ2-3; a weak D match, TRBD2 (5 bases). V lost 4 bases and J lost 9, with 11 bases in between. Looked up from germline, CDR1 is WNHNN and CDR2 is SYGVQD (reference sequence). The CDR3 extends over 12 amino acids. CDR3 in DNA: TGCGCCAGCAGTGCCGGACTCCCAACGCAGTATTTT. Protein: CASSAGLPTQYF.

The chain recombines TRBV5-1 with TRBJ1-1; 11 bases are a match to TRBD1. V trimming: 2 bases; J trimming: 11 bases; junction bases outside the gene matches: 8. The CDR3 spans 14 residues. The germline gives CDR1 SGHRS, CDR2 YFSETQ. The CDR3 coding sequence is TGCGCCAGCAGCTTTACCGGGACAGGGGGGATGGCTTTCTTT. It yields the protein CASSFTGTGGMAFF.